The source of this T cell receptor beta chain is a study of T cells after yellow fever vaccination. Using its own MiXCR run on the 5' RACE reads, TCRdb lists one record per CDR3 protein. The sample lists more than 300,000 distinct CDR3 sequences; approximately 11% were seen once. Germline-derived CDR1 and CDR2 are SQVTM and ANQGSEA. This CDR3 contains 13 residues. This clonotype was counted only a few times. The junction does not match germline at one end; this may be a read error. The specimen was CD4+ T cells sorted from PBMCs, collected 45 days after the yellow fever booster vaccination. V usage is TRBV29-1 and J usage is TRBJ2-4; 8 positions match TRBD1. The origin of this receptor is a man younger than 35 who received the YFV17D yellow fever vaccine. As DNA, the CDR3 is TGCAGCGTTACTACTCGACAACTTACAGGGGGGAACTTC. Amino acid sequence: CSVTTRQLTGGNF.